The next 24 T cell receptor beta chains were all read from a single sample in a study of blood T cell repertoires in COVID-19. Here immunoSEQ multiplex PCR was the method, and the copy in TCRdb shows in-frame clones only, minus some. This sample has 70,000 or so clones, with 75% to 90% found just once. Specimen: peripheral blood. These receptors all come from a man in his forties or fifties with COVID-19, enrolled during active disease.

V gene TRBV4-1 combines with J gene TRBJ2-7; TRBD1 matches at 10 bases. Looked up from germline, CDR1 is MGHRA and CDR2 is YSYEKL. V trimming: 4 bases; J trimming: 5 bases; junction bases outside the gene matches: 5. CDR3 length: 14 amino acids. CDR3 nucleotides: TGCGCCAGCAGCCTGAGACAGGGGGCCCACGAGCAGTACTTC. It codes for CASSLRQGAHEQYF.

This chain connects TRBV10-2 to TRBJ2-5, with D maybe TRBD2 (5 bases). The CDR3 has 13 amino acids. The germline CDR1 and CDR2 sequences are WSHSY and SAAADI. V was clipped by 3 bases and J by 5 bases, with 10 bases between them. The CDR3 DNA is TGCGCCAGCAGTGAAGGAGGTCCGGAGACCCAGTACTTC. It translates to CASSEGGPETQYF.

The chain combines TRBV5-1 with TRBJ2-7; TRBD1 is a possible D gene (6 bases). V lost 0 bases and J lost 1, with 8 bases in between. CDR1 and CDR2 from the germline V gene are SGHRS and YFSETQ. The CDR3 has 14 residues. The DNA for the CDR3 is TGCGCCAGCAGCTTGGCCGGACAGTCCTACGAGCAGTACTTC. As protein: CASSLAGQSYEQYF.

The rearrangement joins TRBV2 to TRBJ1-6, with D perhaps matching TRBD1 (6 bases). V lost 6 bases to trimming and J lost 5 bases, with 8 bases between them. The CDR3 runs to 13 residues. CDR1 is SNHLY and CDR2 is FYNNEI in the germline V gene. CDR3 protein: CASRNRDNSPLHF. The CDR3 DNA is TGTGCCAGCAGGAACAGGGATAATTCACCCCTCCACTTT.

The V gene is TRBV5-1, the J gene TRBJ2-3; TRBD2 aligns across 7 bases. CDR1 and CDR2 from the germline V gene are SGHRS and YFSETQ. CDR3 length equals 15 residues. V gave up 1 base and J gave up 0 bases; unmatched junction bases: 2. This CDR3 is CASSLTGGSTDTQYF. The CDR3 bases are TGCGCCAGCAGCTTGACCGGGGGGAGCACAGATACGCAGTATTTT.

The chain employs TRBV7-3 and TRBJ2-1; maybe TRBD1 (6 bases). V was shortened by 5 bases and J by 8 bases, with 19 bases between the two germline ends. CDR1 SGHTA and CDR2 FQGTGA come from the germline V gene. There are 15 residues in the CDR3. CDR3 in amino acids: CASSTTGTQGDEQFF. The CDR3 nucleotides read TGTGCCAGCAGCACCACCGGGACACAGGGAGATGAGCAGTTCTTC.

This sequence joins TRBV2 and TRBJ1-6; maybe TRBD1 (5 bases). Trimming stripped 7 bases from V and 10 bases from J, with 14 bases between. The CDR3 spans 13 residues. Germline lookup yields CDR1 SNHLY and CDR2 FYNNEI. In DNA, the CDR3 is TGTGCCAGCACAGGGCCTCCACAATCACCCCTCCACTTT. It yields the protein CASTGPPQSPLHF.

In its sample, this clone was seen a few times. The CDR3 here is CASSLTQASGNTIYF. CDR3 coding DNA: TGCGCCAGCAGCTTGACGCAGGCCTCTGGAAACACCATATATTTT. This chain uses TRBV5-1 with TRBJ1-3; D unclear. The CDR3 is 15 residues long. Trimming took off 1 base at V and 0 bases at J, with 8 bases between the two ends. Germline CDR1 and CDR2: SGHRS and YFSETQ. Drawing the rest from reference TRBV5-1 and TRBJ1-3, the complete variable domain is KAGVTQTPRYLIKTRGQQVTLSCSPISGHRSVSWYQQTPGQGLQFLFEYFSETQRNKGNFPGRFSGRQFSNSRSEMNVSTLELGDSALYLCASSLTQASGNTIYFGEGSWLTVV.

The rearrangement joins TRBV4-1 to TRBJ2-2, with 9 positions matching TRBD1. Looked up from germline, CDR1 is MGHRA and CDR2 is YSYEKL. The ends lost 2 bases at V and 7 bases at J; junction bases unmatched: 5. This CDR3 has 15 amino acids. The CDR3 DNA sequence: TGCGCCAGCAGCCAAAACAGGGGGCGAGACGGGGAGCTGTTTTTT. Amino acid sequence: CASSQNRGRDGELFF.

The chain couples TRBV19 to TRBJ1-5, with D unresolved. V gave up 8 bases and J gave up 0 bases, with 11 bases separating them. There are 14 residues in the CDR3. Germline V CDR1 and CDR2: LNHDA, SQIVND (reference sequence). CDR3 sequence (DNA): TGTGCCAGTTACAAAACAGCTAGCAATCAGCCCCAGCATTTT. Amino acid sequence: CASYKTASNQPQHF.

This chain uses TRBV21-1 with TRBJ2-6; TRBD1, as called in the table, went unchecked against the DNA. TRBV21-1 represents a pseudogene. The CDR3 consists of 16 residues. DNA of the CDR3: TGTGCCAGCAGCAAAAAACAGGCCTCTGGGGCCAACGTCCTGACTTTC. Translation gives CASSKKQASGANVLTF.

This chain uses TRBV7-3 with TRBJ2-2; no firm D call. Looked up from germline, CDR1 is SGHTA and CDR2 is FQGTGA. CDR3 size: 15 residues. The V and J ends lost 3 bases and 3 bases respectively, with 11 bases between them. The CDR3 DNA sequence: TGTGCCAGCAGCTTTTTCTCTGGGCACACCGGGGAGCTGTTTTTT. Residues: CASSFFSGHTGELFF.

The chain links TRBV10-3 to TRBJ1-5; 7 nucleotides line up with TRBD1. CDR3 length: 14 amino acids. Trimming removed 6 bases from V and 11 bases from J; junction bases left unmatched: 13. The germline V gene encodes CDR1 ENHRY and CDR2 SYGVKD. The chain's CDR3 is CAISLQGSEGAQHF. The CDR3 DNA is TGTGCCATCAGCTTACAGGGGTCTGAGGGGGCCCAGCATTTT.

This chain links TRBV11-2 with TRBJ1-1; 7 bases match TRBD1. This CDR3 is built from 13 residues. Germline CDR1 reads SGHAT; CDR2 reads FQNNGV. Trimming removed 5 bases from V and 7 bases from J; junction bases left unmatched: 7. As DNA, the CDR3 is TGTGCCAGCAGCCCAGGGTGGGACAGTGAAGCTTTCTTT. Residues: CASSPGWDSEAFF.

The chain combines TRBV5-4 with TRBJ1-1, with 11 bases lining up with TRBD1. The germline CDR1 and CDR2 sequences are SGHNT and YYREEE (reference sequence). The CDR3 is made up of 16 amino acids. With V trimmed by 4 bases and J by 5 bases, 10 bases remained unmatched. The CDR3 bases are TGTGCCAGCAGCCCTTGGACAGGGGGCGCAGGGACTGAAGCTTTCTTT. Amino acids: CASSPWTGGAGTEAFF.

This chain joins TRBV3-1 (or the pseudogene TRBV3-2) and TRBJ1-1, with no clear D. Trimming removed 4 bases from V and 5 bases from J, with 14 bases in between. The CDR3 is 14 residues long. Looked up from germline, CDR1 is LGHDT and CDR2 is YNNKEL (reference sequence). Here the CDR3 reads CASSLRVGDTEAFF. Here the CDR3 DNA reads TGTGCCAGCAGCCTACGGGTGGGAGATACTGAAGCTTTCTTT.

This chain connects TRBV11-2 to TRBJ2-5, with TRBD2 as a possible D gene (6 bases). Trimming took 6 bases from V and 0 from J, leaving 14 bases between them. In germline, CDR1 is SGHAT, CDR2 FQNNGV. The CDR3 loop spans 15 amino acids. The CDR3 region is CASSGGAKYQETQYF. In nucleotides, the CDR3 is TGTGCCAGCAGTGGCGGGGCCAAGTACCAAGAGACCCAGTACTTC.

The CDR3 spells CASSAREQSSPLHF. The DNA for the CDR3 is TGTGCCAGCAGTGCCAGGGAACAAAGTTCACCCCTCCACTTT. V gene TRBV2 combines with J gene TRBJ1-6; D perhaps matches TRBD1 (5 bases). CDR1 is SNHLY and CDR2 is FYNNEI in the germline V gene. V was shortened by 4 bases and J by 9 bases, with 13 bases between the two germline ends. The CDR3 spans 14 residues.

V usage is TRBV19 and J usage is TRBJ1-1, with TRBD1 identical over 8 bases. Germline CDR1 is LNHDA and CDR2 is SQIVND (reference sequence). Unmatched junction bases numbered 5, after V lost 3 bases and J lost 5 bases. This CDR3 has 14 amino acids. Here the CDR3 reads CASSIQGAATEAFF. CDR3 DNA sequence: TGTGCCAGTAGTATCCAGGGGGCGGCGACTGAAGCTTTCTTT.

V is TRBV19 and J is TRBJ2-1; D possibly corresponds to TRBD2 (6 bases). V was clipped by 9 bases and J by 6 bases, with 18 bases between them. CDR3 length: 14 residues. Germline CDR1 and CDR2: LNHDA and SQIVND (reference sequence). In DNA form, the CDR3 reads TGTGCCAGCGGGCGGGCTAGCGAGGGCAATGAGCAGTTCTTC. Residues: CASGRASEGNEQFF.

The chain employs TRBV5-5 and TRBJ1-2; D is uncertain. Trimming took off 3 bases at V and 8 bases at J, with 17 bases between the two ends. The CDR3 contains 14 residues. Per the germline V gene, CDR1 is SGHKS and CDR2 is YYEKEE (reference sequence). The CDR3 here is CASSWKQREGGYTF. The CDR3 DNA sequence: TGTGCCAGCAGCTGGAAACAGCGGGAAGGGGGCTACACCTTC.

The chain uses TRBV24-1 and TRBJ2-3; the D is unclear. CDR1 and CDR2 from the germline V gene are KGHDR and SFDVKD. The V end lost 10 bases, the J end lost 6 bases, and 10 bases lay between the germline ends. The CDR3 covers 11 residues. CDR3 residues: CATRQSDTQYF. DNA of the CDR3: TGTGCCACTCGCCAGTCTGATACGCAGTATTTT.

This clone was seen a handful of times. This chain links TRBV27 with TRBJ1-6; unclear D gene. The CDR3 spans 15 residues. In germline, CDR1 is MNHEY, CDR2 SMNVEV (reference sequence). V was shortened by 9 bases and J by 5 bases, with 17 bases between the two germline ends. The CDR3 sequence: CASSPGSNNNSPLHF. The CDR3 bases are TGTGCCAGTTCGCCGGGAAGTAACAATAATTCACCCCTCCACTTT.

This chain links TRBV10-3 with TRBJ2-3; 13 bases are a match to TRBD2. With 4 bases clipped from V and 5 bases from J, the junction kept 3 bases outside the gene matches. CDR1 and CDR2 (germline): ENHRY, SYGVKD. This CDR3 region has 15 residues. CDR3 protein: CAISGTSGGGDTQYF. CDR3 in DNA: TGTGCCATCAGTGGGACTAGCGGGGGAGGAGATACGCAGTATTTT.